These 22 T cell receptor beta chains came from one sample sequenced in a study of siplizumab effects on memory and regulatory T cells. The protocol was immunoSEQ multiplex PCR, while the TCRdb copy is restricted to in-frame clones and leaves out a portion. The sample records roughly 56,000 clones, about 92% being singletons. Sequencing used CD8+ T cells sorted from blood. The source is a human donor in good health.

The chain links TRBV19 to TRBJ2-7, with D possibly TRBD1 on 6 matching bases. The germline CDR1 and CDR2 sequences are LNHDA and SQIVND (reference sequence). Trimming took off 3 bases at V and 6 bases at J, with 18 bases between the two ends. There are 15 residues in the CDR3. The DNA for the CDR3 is TGTGCCAGTAGTATTTGGTCCAGGGGTCTTCGCGAGCAGTACTTC. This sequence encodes CASSIWSRGLREQYF.

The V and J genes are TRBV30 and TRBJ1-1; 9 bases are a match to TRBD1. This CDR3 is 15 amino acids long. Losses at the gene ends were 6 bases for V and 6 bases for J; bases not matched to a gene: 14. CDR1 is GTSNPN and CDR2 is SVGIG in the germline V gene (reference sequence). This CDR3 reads CACLSPGQGRAEAFF. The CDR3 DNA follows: TGTGCCTGCCTCTCCCCTGGACAGGGGCGCGCTGAAGCTTTCTTT.

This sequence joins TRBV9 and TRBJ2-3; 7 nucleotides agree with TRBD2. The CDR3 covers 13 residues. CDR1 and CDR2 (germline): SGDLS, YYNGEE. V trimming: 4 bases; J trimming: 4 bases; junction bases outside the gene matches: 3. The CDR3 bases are TGTGCCAGCAGCCCAGGACTAGCAGATACGCAGTATTTT. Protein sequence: CASSPGLADTQYF.

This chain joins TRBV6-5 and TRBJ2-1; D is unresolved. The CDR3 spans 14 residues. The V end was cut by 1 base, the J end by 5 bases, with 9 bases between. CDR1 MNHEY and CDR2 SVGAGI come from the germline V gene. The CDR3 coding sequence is TGTGCCAGCAGTTACTTGGCCCGGGACAATGAGCAGTTCTTC. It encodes CASSYLARDNEQFF.

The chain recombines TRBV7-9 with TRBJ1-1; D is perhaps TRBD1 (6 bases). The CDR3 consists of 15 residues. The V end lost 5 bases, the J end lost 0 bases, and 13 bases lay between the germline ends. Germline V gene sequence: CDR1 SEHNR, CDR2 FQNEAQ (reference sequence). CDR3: CASSDDRSMNTEAFF. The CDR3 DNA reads TGTGCCAGCAGCGACGACAGGAGCATGAACACTGAAGCTTTCTTT.

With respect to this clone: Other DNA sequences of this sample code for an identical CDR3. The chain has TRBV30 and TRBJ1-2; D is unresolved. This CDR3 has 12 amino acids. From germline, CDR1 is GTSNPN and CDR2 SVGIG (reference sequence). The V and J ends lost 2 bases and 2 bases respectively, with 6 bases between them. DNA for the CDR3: TGTGCCTGGAGTACTGGGAACTATGGCTACACCTTC. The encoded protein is CAWSTGNYGYTF.

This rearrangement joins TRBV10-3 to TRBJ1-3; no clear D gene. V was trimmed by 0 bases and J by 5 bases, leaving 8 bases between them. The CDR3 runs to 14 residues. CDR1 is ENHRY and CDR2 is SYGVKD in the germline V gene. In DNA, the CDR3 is TGTGCCATCAGTGAGTCGCGCGATCGAAACACCATATATTTT. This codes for CAISESRDRNTIYF.

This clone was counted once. The CDR3 loop reads CASSLWDRANNEQFF. In nucleotides, the CDR3 is TGTGCCAGCAGCCTATGGGACAGAGCGAACAATGAGCAGTTCTTC. The gene calls are TRBV13 and TRBJ2-1; 7 bases map to TRBD1. J gave up 5 bases and V 5 bases, and 9 bases lay outside the gene matches. CDR1 and CDR2 (germline): PRHDT, FYEKMQ (reference sequence). This CDR3 spans 15 amino acids.

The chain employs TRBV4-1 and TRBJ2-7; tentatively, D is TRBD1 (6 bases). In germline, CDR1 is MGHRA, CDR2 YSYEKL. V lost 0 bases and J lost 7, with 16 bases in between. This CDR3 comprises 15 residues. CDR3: CASSQDGQGRWEQYF. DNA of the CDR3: TGCGCCAGCAGCCAAGATGGGCAGGGGCGGTGGGAGCAGTACTTC.

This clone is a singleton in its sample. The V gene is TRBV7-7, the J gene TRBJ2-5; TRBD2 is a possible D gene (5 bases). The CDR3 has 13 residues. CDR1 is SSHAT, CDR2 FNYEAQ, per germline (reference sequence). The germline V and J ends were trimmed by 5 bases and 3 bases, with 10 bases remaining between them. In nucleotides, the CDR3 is TGTGCCAGCAGCCCAGACTATGAAGAGACCCAGTACTTC. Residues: CASSPDYEETQYF.

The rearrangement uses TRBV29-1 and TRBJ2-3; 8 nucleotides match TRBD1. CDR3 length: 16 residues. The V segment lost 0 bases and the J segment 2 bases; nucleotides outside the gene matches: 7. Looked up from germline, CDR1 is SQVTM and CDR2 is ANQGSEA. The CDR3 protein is CSVEDWLGQVTDTQYF. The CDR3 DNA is TGCAGCGTTGAAGATTGGCTGGGACAGGTCACAGATACGCAGTATTTT.

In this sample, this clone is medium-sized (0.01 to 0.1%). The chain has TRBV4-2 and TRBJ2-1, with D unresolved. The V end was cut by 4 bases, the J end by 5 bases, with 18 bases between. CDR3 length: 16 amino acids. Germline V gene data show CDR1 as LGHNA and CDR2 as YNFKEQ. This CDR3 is CASSPPGSLGHNEQFF. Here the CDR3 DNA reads TGTGCCAGCAGCCCCCCGGGCAGCCTGGGCCACAATGAGCAGTTCTTC.

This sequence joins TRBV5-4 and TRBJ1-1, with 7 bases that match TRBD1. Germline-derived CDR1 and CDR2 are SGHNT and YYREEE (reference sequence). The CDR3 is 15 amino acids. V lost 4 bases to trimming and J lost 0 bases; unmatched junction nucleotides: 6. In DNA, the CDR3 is TGTGCCAGCAGCCGACAGGGACGAATGAACACTGAAGCTTTCTTT. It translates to CASSRQGRMNTEAFF.

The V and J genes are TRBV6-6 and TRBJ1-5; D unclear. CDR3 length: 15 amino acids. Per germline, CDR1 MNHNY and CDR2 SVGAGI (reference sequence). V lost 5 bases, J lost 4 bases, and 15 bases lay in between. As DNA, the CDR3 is TGTGCCAGCAGTCCCGCTTCGGCTGCGAATCAGCCCCAGCATTTT. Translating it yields CASSPASAANQPQHF.

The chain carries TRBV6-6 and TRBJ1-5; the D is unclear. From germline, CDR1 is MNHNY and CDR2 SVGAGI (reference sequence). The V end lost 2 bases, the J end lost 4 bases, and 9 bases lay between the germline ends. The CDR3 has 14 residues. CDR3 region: CASSYGSDNQPQHF. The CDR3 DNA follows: TGTGCCAGCAGTTACGGGTCAGATAATCAGCCCCAGCATTTT.

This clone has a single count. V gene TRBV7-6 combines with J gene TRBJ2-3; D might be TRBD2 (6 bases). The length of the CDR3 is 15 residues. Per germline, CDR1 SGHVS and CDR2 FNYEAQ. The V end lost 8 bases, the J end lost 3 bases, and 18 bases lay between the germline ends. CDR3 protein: CASSLWRGPTDTQYF. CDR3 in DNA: TGTGCCAGCTCCTTATGGAGGGGACCTACAGATACGCAGTATTTT.

This chain's CDR3 is CASSALADSYEQYF. DNA for the CDR3: TGTGCCAGCAGCGCCCTAGCGGACTCCTACGAGCAGTACTTC. The chain joins TRBV9 to TRBJ2-7, with TRBD2 identical over 7 bases. Losses at the gene ends were 3 bases for V and 0 bases for J; bases not matched to a gene: 3. The germline V gene encodes CDR1 SGDLS and CDR2 YYNGEE. This CDR3 comprises 14 residues.

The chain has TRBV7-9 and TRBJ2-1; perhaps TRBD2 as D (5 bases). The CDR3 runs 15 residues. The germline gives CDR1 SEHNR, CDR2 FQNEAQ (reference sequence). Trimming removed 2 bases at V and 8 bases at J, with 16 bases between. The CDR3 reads CASSLLLVRDDEQFF. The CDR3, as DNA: TGTGCCAGCAGCTTATTACTAGTAAGAGACGATGAGCAGTTCTTC.

CDR3 sequence (DNA): TGTGCCAGCACTAGGCCCCCAGAGTCCTACAATGAGCAGTTCTTC. Encoded protein: CASTRPPESYNEQFF. The chain recombines TRBV13 with TRBJ2-1; D call uncertain. V was clipped by 7 bases and J by 1 base, with 14 bases between them. The CDR3 has 15 amino acids. Per germline, CDR1 PRHDT and CDR2 FYEKMQ (reference sequence).

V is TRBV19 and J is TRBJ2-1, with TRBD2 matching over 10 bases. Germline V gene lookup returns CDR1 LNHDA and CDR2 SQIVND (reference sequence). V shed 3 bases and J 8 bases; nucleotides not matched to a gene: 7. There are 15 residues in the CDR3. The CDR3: CASSISSGRVHEQFF. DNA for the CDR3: TGTGCCAGTAGTATCTCTAGCGGGAGAGTCCATGAGCAGTTCTTC.

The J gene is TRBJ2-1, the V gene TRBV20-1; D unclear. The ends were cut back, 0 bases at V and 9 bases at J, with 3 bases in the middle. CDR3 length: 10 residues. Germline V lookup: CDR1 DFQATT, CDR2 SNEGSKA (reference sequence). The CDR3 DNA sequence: TGCAGTGCTAGAGATCGTGAGCAGTTCTTC. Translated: CSARDREQFF.

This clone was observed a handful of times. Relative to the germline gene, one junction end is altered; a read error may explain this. The chain's CDR3 is CASSLGLNTGELFF. The CDR3 DNA reads as TGTGCTAGCAGCTTAGGGCTTAACACCGGGGAGCTGTTTTTT. The chain combines TRBV7-7 with TRBJ2-2; D is unclear. The CDR3 has 14 amino acids. The germline gives CDR1 SSHAT, CDR2 FNYEAQ (reference sequence). Complete variable domain (other parts from reference TRBV7-7 and TRBJ2-2): GAGVSQSPRYKVTKRGQDVTLRCDPISSHATLYWYQQALGQGPEFLTYFNYEAQPDKSGLPSDRFSAERPEGSISTLTIQRTEQRDSAMYRCASSLGLNTGELFFGEGSRLTVL.